The 16 T cell receptor beta chains given below trace back to one sample, sequenced in a study of monozygotic twins with inflammatory bowel disease. TCRdb re-analyzed the 5' RACE reads; it lists each CDR3 protein once, without DNA. This repertoire includes 93,000 or so distinct CDR3 sequences. The sequenced material came from blood. The source is a human donor with ulcerative colitis or Crohn's disease, or a healthy co-twin of an affected twin (not recorded which).

The rearrangement joins TRBV27 to TRBJ1-2; TCRdb calls TRBD1, which cannot be checked without DNA. The CDR3 totals 13 residues. Germline CDR1 and CDR2: MNHEY and SMNVEV (reference sequence). CDR3 region: CASSLYPPYGYTF.

This chain links TRBV21-1 with TRBJ2-5. TRBV21-1 is a documented pseudogene. The length of the CDR3 is 15 residues. CDR3 protein: CASSKFLWSQETQYF.

The chain joins TRBV5-4 to TRBJ2-7; checking the TCRdb D call of TRBD1 is not possible without DNA. CDR3 length: 15 residues. The germline V gene encodes CDR1 SGHNT and CDR2 YYREEE (reference sequence). This CDR3 is CASSLPGGRRNEQYF.

V usage is TRBV3-1 and J usage is TRBJ1-1; the D call from TCRdb, TRBD1, cannot be confirmed without DNA. This CDR3 has 15 amino acids. CDR1 LGHDT and CDR2 YNNKEL come from the germline V gene (reference sequence). The CDR3 is CASSPTPAQNTEAFF.

The chain employs TRBV7-2 and TRBJ1-6. Germline V gives CDR1 SGHTA, CDR2 FQGNSA. This CDR3 has 14 amino acids. The CDR3 region is CASSPSPWDSPLHF.

V usage is TRBV11-2 and J usage is TRBJ2-1; the D call from TCRdb, TRBD2, cannot be confirmed without DNA. The germline CDR1 and CDR2 sequences are SGHAT and FQNNGV. The CDR3 loop spans 15 amino acids. This CDR3 is CASSSSGGRYNEQFF. The complete variable domain, with remaining parts taken from reference TRBV11-2 and TRBJ2-1, reads EAGVAQSPRYKIIEKRQSVAFWCNPISGHATLYWYQQILGQGPKLLIQFQNNGVVDDSQLPKDRFSAERLKGVDSTLKIQPAKLEDSAVYLCASSSSGGRYNEQFFGPGTRLTVL.

The V call is TRBV5-1, the J call TRBJ1-2; the D call of TRBD1 rests on TCRdb alone, since no DNA is present to check it. There are 16 residues in the CDR3. In germline, CDR1 is SGHRS, CDR2 YFSETQ. CDR3 residues: CASSWERGQRGYGYTF.

The chain links TRBV16 to TRBJ1-2. From germline, CDR1 is KGHSY and CDR2 FQNENV. The CDR3 is 13 residues long. The CDR3 is CASSQERELDYTF.

The chain carries TRBV20-1 and TRBJ2-7; the TCRdb D gene call, TRBD2, has no DNA to confirm it. The CDR3 length is 15 residues. From germline, CDR1 is DFQATT and CDR2 SNEGSKA (reference sequence). CDR3 sequence reads: CSARATSWGSYEQYF.

The chain has TRBV5-4 and TRBJ2-1; TCRdb names TRBD1, which stays unverified in the absence of DNA. The CDR3 loop spans 15 amino acids. Germline V lookup: CDR1 SGHNT, CDR2 YYREEE (reference sequence). CDR3 protein: CASSLLKGANNEQFF.

The chain couples TRBV5-1 to TRBJ1-1; TCRdb reports TRBD1, a call that lacks DNA to check it against. Germline CDR1 is SGHRS and CDR2 is YFSETQ. This CDR3 spans 16 amino acids. CDR3 loop: CASSLGGKPMNTEAFF. Full variable domain (outside the CDR3, taken from reference TRBV5-1 and TRBJ1-1): KAGVTQTPRYLIKTRGQQVTLSCSPISGHRSVSWYQQTPGQGLQFLFEYFSETQRNKGNFPGRFSGRQFSNSRSEMNVSTLELGDSALYLCASSLGGKPMNTEAFFGQGTRLTVV.

The rearrangement uses TRBV20-1 and TRBJ1-3; the D call of TRBD1 rests on TCRdb alone, since no DNA is present to check it. The CDR3 is 14 amino acids. CDR1 is DFQATT and CDR2 is SNEGSKA in the germline V gene (reference sequence). CDR3 in amino acids: CSARDSGGLGTIYF.

CDR3 loop: CASSTYSSPSSYNEQFF. This chain links TRBV12-3 or TRBV12-4 with TRBJ2-1; there is no DNA to check the TCRdb D call of TRBD2. There are 17 residues in the CDR3.

The chain combines TRBV29-1 with TRBJ2-5; TCRdb returns TRBD2, unconfirmable since there is no DNA. The CDR3 sequence is 12 residues long. CDR1 is SQVTM, CDR2 ANQGSEA, per germline. The chain's CDR3 is CSVASSGETQYF.

J is TRBJ2-6 and V is TRBV6-1; TCRdb reports TRBD1, a call that lacks DNA to check it against. Germline CDR1 is MNHNS and CDR2 is SASEGT. CDR3 size: 15 residues. The CDR3 region is CANSTRTAGANVLTF.

J is TRBJ1-2 and V is TRBV5-1; TCRdb names TRBD1, which stays unverified in the absence of DNA. The CDR3 loop spans 15 amino acids. CDR1 is SGHRS and CDR2 is YFSETQ in the germline V gene. CDR3 sequence: CASSLDRPGGRGYTF.